The clone carrying this TCR beta chain was detected many times. CDR1 and CDR2 from the germline V gene are SQVTM and ANQGSEA. The V segment lost 3 bases and the J segment 1 base; nucleotides outside the gene matches: 2. The CDR3 spans 14 residues. The data derive from a study of neurological immune-mediated disorders. With 10-nucleotide random UMIs included, cDNA was synthesized by 5'RACE. Using its own MiXCR run on the 5' RACE reads, TCRdb lists one record per CDR3 protein. This sample has around 64,000 distinct CDR3 sequences, with 2.5% to 4% found just once. The rearrangement links TRBV29-1 to TRBJ2-7; 11 nucleotides align to TRBD1. The source is a woman aged 50 to 60 with multiple sclerosis. The sample taken for sequencing was PBMCs. CDR3 coding DNA: TGCAGCGTTGATGGGACAGGGGGATCCTACGAGCAGTACTTC. This translates into CSVDGTGGSYEQYF.